The following is a T cell receptor (beta chain) sequence with its context. Its matching antigen is unknown. The data are from a study of cytomegalovirus exposure and HLA in healthy donors. Overall study: Genotyping showed around 80% of over 350 donors falling in the Caucasian-associated ancestry cluster.

The CDR3 has 15 amino acids. Trimming took off 4 bases at V and 0 bases at J, with 10 bases between the two ends. Germline V CDR1 and CDR2: SGHTA, FQGNSA. With 60 Vbeta and 13 Jbeta primers, the PCR was carried out. The assay was immunoSEQ multiplex PCR, and TCRdb's table has in-frame clones only and misses some. The table includes about 160,000 clones, 80% detected once. Study-wide findings and caveats: The authors judged a highly shared variant cluster likely a sequencing artifact. Across HLA loci, a later analysis found differing TCR association rates, with DRB1 most and HLA-C fewest. TCR beta V segments were, for the most part, productive about 90% or about 30% of the time in an earlier analysis.

What was sequenced was PBMCs. The sequence came from a man between 25 and 39 years old in good health and CMV-seronegative. V is TRBV7-2 and J is TRBJ1-5, with D possibly TRBD1 on 5 matching bases. The CDR3: CASSSGHYSNQPQHF. The CDR3 bases are TGTGCCAGCAGCTCCGGACACTATAGCAATCAGCCCCAGCATTTT.